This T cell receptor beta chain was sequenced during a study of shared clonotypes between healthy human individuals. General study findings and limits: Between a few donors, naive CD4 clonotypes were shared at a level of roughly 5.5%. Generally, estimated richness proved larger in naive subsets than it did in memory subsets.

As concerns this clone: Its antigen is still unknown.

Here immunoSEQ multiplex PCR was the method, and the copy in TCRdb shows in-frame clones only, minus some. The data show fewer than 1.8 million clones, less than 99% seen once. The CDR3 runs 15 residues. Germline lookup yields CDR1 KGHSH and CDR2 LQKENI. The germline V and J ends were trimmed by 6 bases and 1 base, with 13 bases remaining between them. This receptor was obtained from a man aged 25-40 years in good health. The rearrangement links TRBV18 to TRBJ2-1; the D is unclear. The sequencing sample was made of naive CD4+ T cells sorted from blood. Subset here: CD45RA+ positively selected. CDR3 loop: CASSLPVDSYNEQFF. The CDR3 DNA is TGTGCCAGCTCGTTGCCTGTAGATTCCTACAATGAGCAGTTCTTC.